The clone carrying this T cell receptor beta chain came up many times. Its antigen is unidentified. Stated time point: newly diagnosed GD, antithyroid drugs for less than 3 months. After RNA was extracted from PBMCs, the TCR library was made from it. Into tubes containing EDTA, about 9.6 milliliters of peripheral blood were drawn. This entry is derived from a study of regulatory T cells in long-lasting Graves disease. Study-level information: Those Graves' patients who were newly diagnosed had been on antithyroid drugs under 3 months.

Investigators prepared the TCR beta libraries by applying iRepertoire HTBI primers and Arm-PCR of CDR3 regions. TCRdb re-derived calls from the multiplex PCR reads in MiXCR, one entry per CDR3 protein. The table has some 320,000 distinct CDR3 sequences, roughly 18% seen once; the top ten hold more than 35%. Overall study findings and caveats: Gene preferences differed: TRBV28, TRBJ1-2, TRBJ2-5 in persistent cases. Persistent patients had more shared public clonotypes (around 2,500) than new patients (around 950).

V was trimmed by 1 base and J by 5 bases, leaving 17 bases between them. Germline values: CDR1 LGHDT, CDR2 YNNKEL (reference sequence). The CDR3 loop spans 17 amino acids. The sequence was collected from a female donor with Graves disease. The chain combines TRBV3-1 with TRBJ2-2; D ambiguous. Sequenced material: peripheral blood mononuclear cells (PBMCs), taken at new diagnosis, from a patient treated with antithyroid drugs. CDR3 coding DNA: TGTGCCAGCAGCCAAGCGCTGCGCGTCAGCTTAACCGGGGAGCTGTTTTTT. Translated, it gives CASSQALRVSLTGELFF. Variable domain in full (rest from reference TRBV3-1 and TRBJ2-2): DTAVSQTPKYLVTQMGNDKSIKCEQNLGHDTMYWYKQDSKKFLKIMFSYNNKELIINETVPNRFSPKSPDKAHLNLHINSLELGDSAVYFCASSQALRVSLTGELFFGEGSRLTVL.